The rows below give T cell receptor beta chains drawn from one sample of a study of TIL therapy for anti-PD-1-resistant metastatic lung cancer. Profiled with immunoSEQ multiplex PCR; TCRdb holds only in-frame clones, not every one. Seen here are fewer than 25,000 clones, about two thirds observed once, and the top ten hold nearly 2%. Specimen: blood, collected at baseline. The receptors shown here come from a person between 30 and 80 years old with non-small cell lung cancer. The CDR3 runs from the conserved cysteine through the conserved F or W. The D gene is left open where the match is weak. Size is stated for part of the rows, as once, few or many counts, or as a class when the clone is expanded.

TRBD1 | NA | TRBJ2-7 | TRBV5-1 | CASSTGDPYEQYF | TGCGCCAGTTCGACAGGGGACCCCTACGAGCAGTACTTC
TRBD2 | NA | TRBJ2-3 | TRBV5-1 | CASSLMGLAGGGTDTQYF | TGCGCCAGCAGCTTGATGGGACTAGCGGGAGGGGGCACAGATACGCAGTATTTT
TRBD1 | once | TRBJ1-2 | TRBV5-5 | CASSPTGDYGYTF | TGTGCCAGCAGCCCAACAGGGGACTATGGCTACACCTTC
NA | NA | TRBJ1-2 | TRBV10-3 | CATNRDSNYGYTF | TGTGCCACGAACAGAGATTCTAACTATGGCTACACCTTC
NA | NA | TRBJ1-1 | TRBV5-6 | CASTPGRGSYTEAFF | TGTGCCAGCACCCCTGGGAGGGGCTCGTACACTGAAGCTTTCTTT
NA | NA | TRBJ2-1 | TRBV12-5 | CASGLDLMGSFSYNEQFF | TGTGCTAGTGGTTTGGATTTGATGGGGAGCTTCTCCTACAATGAGCAGTTCTTC
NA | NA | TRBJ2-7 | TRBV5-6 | CASSLVSVRAPREQYF | TGTGCCAGCAGCTTGGTATCGGTGAGAGCCCCCCGAGAGCAGTACTTC
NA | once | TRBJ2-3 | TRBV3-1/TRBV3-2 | CASSQDMAGGTDTQYF | TGTGCCAGCAGCCAAGATATGGCAGGGGGCACAGATACGCAGTATTTT
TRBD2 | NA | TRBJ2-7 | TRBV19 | CASGRGVEQYF | TGTGCCAGTGGTCGGGGGGTGGAGCAGTACTTC
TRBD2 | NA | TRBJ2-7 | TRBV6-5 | CASSSPSGGSDEQYF | TGTGCCAGCAGTTCCCCGAGTGGCGGGAGCGACGAGCAGTACTTC
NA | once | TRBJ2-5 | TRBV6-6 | CASSPGRSQETQYF | TGTGCCAGCAGCCCGGGACGGAGCCAAGAGACCCAGTACTTC
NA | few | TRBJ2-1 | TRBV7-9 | CASSPQGLALPNEQFF | TGTGCCAGCAGCCCCCAGGGGCTAGCCCTACCCAATGAGCAGTTCTTC
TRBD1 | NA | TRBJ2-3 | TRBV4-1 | CASSPRDREEDTQYF | TGCGCCAGCAGCCCGCGGGACAGGGAGGAAGATACGCAGTATTTT
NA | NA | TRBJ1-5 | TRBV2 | CASSPYLGVSNQPQHF | TGTGCCAGCAGCCCTTATCTGGGGGTAAGCAATCAGCCCCAGCATTTT
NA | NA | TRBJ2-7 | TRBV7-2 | CTSSPHRRGAGEQYF | TGTACCAGCAGCCCCCACCGCCGGGGGGCTGGCGAGCAGTACTTC
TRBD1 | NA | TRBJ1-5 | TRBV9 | CASSLTGQRNQPQHF | TGTGCCAGCAGCCTGACAGGGCAACGCAATCAGCCCCAGCATTTT
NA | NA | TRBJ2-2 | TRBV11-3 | CASSLDGGSNTGELFF | TGTGCCAGCAGCTTAGATGGGGGTTCGAACACCGGGGAGCTGTTTTTT
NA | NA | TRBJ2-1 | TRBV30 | CAWRGGTYNEQFF | TGTGCCTGGAGGGGGGGCACCTACAATGAGCAGTTCTTC
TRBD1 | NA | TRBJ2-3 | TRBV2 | CASSRNRGSTDTQYF | TGTGCCAGCAGTCGAAACAGGGGGAGCACAGATACGCAGTATTTT
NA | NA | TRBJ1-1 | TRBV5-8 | CASSFIVGTEAFF | TGTGCCAGCAGCTTTATCGTCGGCACTGAAGCTTTCTTT
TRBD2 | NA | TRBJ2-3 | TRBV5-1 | CASSLLAGSGTDTQYF | TGCGCCAGCAGCTTGCTAGCGGGTTCGGGCACAGATACGCAGTATTTT
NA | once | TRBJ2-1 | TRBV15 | CATSRAKTDYNEQFF | TGTGCCACCAGCAGAGCCAAGACAGATTACAATGAGCAGTTCTTC
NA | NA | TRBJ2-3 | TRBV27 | CASSLFFGADTQYF | TGTGCCAGCAGTTTATTTTTTGGGGCAGATACGCAGTATTTT
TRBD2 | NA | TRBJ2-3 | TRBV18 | CASSPGGGTDTQYF | TGTGCCAGCTCACCAGGGGGGGGCACAGATACGCAGTATTTT
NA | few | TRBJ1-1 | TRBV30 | CAWSPGVNTEAFF | TGTGCCTGGAGTCCGGGGGTGAACACTGAAGCTTTCTTT
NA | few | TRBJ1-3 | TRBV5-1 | CASSPGGDGNTIYF | TGCGCCAGCAGCCCCGGGGGCGATGGAAACACCATATATTTT
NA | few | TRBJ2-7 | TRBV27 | CASSLSGLGGYEQYF | TGTGCCAGCAGTTTATCTGGTCTCGGCGGCTACGAGCAGTACTTC
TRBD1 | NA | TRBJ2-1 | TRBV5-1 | CASSLGLGTGGNEQFF | TGCGCCAGCAGCTTGGGGCTCGGGACAGGGGGCAATGAGCAGTTCTTC
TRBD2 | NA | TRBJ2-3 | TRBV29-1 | CSALAGGDTQYF | TGCAGCGCCTTAGCGGGAGGCGATACGCAGTATTTT
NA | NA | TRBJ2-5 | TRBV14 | CASSPKPTGGWETQYF | TGTGCCAGCAGCCCCAAACCGACTGGGGGTTGGGAGACCCAGTACTTC
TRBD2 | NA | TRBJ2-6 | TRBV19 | CASSAMGLAGGGGANVLTF | TGTGCCAGTAGTGCCATGGGACTAGCGGGAGGAGGGGGGGCCAACGTCCTGACTTTC